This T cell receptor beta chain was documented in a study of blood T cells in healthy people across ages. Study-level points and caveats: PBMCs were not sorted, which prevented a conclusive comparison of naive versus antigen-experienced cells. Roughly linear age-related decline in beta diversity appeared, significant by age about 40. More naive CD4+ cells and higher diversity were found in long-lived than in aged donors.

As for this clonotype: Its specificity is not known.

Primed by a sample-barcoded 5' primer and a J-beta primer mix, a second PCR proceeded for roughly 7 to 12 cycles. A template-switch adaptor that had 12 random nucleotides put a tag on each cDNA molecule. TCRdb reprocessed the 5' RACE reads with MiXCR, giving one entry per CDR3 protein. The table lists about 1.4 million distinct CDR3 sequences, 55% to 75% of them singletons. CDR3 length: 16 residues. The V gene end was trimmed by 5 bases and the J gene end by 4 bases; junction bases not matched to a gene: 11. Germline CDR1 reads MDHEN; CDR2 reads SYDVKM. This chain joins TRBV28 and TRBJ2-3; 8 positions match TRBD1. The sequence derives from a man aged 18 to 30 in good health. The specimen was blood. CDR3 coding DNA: TGTGCCAGCAGTAGTAGGACAGGGTTTGAGGCAGATACGCAGTATTTT. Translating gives CASSSRTGFEADTQYF.